Only one count was recorded for the clone carrying this T cell receptor beta chain. Data came from immunoSEQ multiplex PCR; TCRdb stores just in-frame clones and leaves some out. Of approximately 580,000 clones listed, about four fifths are singletons. CDR3 size: 12 residues. From germline, CDR1 is SQVTM and CDR2 ANQGSEA. V was cut by 0 bases and J by 3 bases, with 6 bases left in between. This sample is drawn from a study of shared T cell receptors in the human thymus. These data also formed part of another study, on human thymus T cells. Per that paper: The donors were infants in Finland with congenital heart defects, otherwise immunologically healthy. Thymus tissue for the work was resected from patients undergoing corrective heart surgery. Thymic and blood repertoires showed apparently biased V and J gene usage. Unrelated individuals had highly overlapping thymic repertoires, as reported in related research.

The V gene is TRBV29-1, the J gene TRBJ2-7; D is uncertain. The sequence was obtained from a boy under three years old with a congenital heart defect. Sequencing was performed on thymocytes. The CDR3 region has the DNA TGCAGCGTTGAAGAATACGGCTACGAGCAGTACTTC. Translating it yields CSVEEYGYEQYF.